The T cell receptor (beta chain) under discussion was sequenced for a study of cytomegalovirus exposure and HLA in healthy donors. Primers for the PCR totalled 60 Vbeta and 13 Jbeta. Sequencing used immunoSEQ multiplex PCR; TCRdb keeps in-frame clones, though not all of them. The table includes some 90,000 clones, 80% detected once. Sequencing was done on a sample of PBMCs. The TCR comes from a woman between 50 and 59 years old in good health and CMV-seropositive.

CDR3 protein: CASRLTGGYQPQHF. The CDR3 DNA sequence: TGTGCCAGCAGACTGACAGGGGGCTATCAGCCCCAGCATTTT. The rearrangement uses TRBV2 and TRBJ1-5, with TRBD1 matching over 10 bases. Germline loops: CDR1 SNHLY, CDR2 FYNNEI. The CDR3 has 14 amino acids. Germline trimming cut 6 bases from V and 5 bases from J; bases unmatched to any gene: 4.